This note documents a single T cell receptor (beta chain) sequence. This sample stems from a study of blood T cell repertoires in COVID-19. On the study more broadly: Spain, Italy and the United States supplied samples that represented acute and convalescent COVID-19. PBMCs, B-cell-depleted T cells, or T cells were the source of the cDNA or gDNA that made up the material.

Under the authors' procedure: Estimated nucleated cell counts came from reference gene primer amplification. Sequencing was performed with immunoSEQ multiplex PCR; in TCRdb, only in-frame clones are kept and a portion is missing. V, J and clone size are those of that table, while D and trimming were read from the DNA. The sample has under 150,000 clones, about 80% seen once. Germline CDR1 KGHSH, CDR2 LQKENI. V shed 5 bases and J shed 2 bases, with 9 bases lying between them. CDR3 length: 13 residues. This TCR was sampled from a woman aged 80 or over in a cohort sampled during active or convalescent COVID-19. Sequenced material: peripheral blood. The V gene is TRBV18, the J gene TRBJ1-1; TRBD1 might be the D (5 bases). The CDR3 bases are TGTGCCAGCTCAACCGGGACTAACACTGAAGCTTTCTTT. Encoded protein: CASSTGTNTEAFF.